Only one count was recorded for the clone carrying this TCR beta chain. This table comes from immunoSEQ multiplex PCR, and its TCRdb copy is limited to in-frame clones, with some not included. The profile shows some 120,000 clones, around 90% of them singletons. The data were taken from a study of blood T cell repertoires in COVID-19. The CDR3 consists of 14 residues. V dropped 2 bases and J dropped 6 bases, with 10 bases sitting between them. In germline, CDR1 is SGHTA, CDR2 FQGTGA. This TCR derives from a woman aged 45-60 years with active or convalescent COVID-19. This chain uses TRBV7-3 with TRBJ2-2, with D hard to call. Sequenced material: peripheral blood. The CDR3: CASSLYGPPGELFF. CDR3 coding DNA: TGTGCCAGCAGCTTATATGGGCCGCCCGGGGAGCTGTTTTTT.